This TCR beta chain is drawn from a study of PD-1 blockade in mismatch repair-deficient tumors. The study, taken as a whole, reports: Tumor-resident clones, often undetectable pretreatment in blood, expanded then contracted after pembrolizumab.

As to this clone: What it binds is unknown.

Data came from immunoSEQ multiplex PCR; TCRdb stores just in-frame clones and leaves some out. The sample lists tens of thousands of clones; approximately 78% were seen once. This TCR was recovered from an adult with mismatch repair-deficient cancer. The sample consisted of peripheral blood, taken 4 weeks after starting pembrolizumab.

The CDR3 DNA reads as TGTGCCAGCAGTGAATTTGGTGGCACTGAAGCTTTCTTT. Translated, it gives CASSEFGGTEAFF. J is TRBJ1-1 and V is TRBV25-1; D unclear. CDR1 MGHDK and CDR2 SYGVNS come from the germline V gene. The ends were cut back, 1 base at V and 4 bases at J, with 7 bases in the middle. The CDR3 covers 13 residues.